One sample yielded the 32 T cell receptor beta chains listed below, sequenced in a study of blood T cell repertoires in COVID-19. Sequencing was performed with immunoSEQ multiplex PCR; in TCRdb, only in-frame clones are kept and a portion is missing. The sample shows roughly 250,000 clones, roughly 79% of them seen only once. Sequenced input: peripheral blood. The source is a woman aged 55 to 70 with active or convalescent COVID-19.

This chain joins TRBV7-3 and TRBJ2-1; D call uncertain. Looked up from germline, CDR1 is SGHTA and CDR2 is FQGTGA. The CDR3 totals 13 residues. V was pared by 1 base and J by 6 bases, with 7 bases between. CDR3 in DNA: TGTGCCAGCAGCTTAAGTCAGGCCAATGAGCAGTTCTTC. Its translation is CASSLSQANEQFF.

This chain joins TRBV20-1 and TRBJ1-1; D remains unclear. The CDR3 length is 11 residues. Per the germline V gene, CDR1 is DFQATT and CDR2 is SNEGSKA (reference sequence). The germline V and J ends were trimmed by 3 bases and 8 bases, with 10 bases remaining between them. CDR3 region: CSARELREAFF. The CDR3, as DNA: TGCAGTGCTAGGGAGTTGCGCGAAGCTTTCTTT.

The chain is built from TRBV27 and TRBJ1-6; D not certain. The CDR3 is 12 amino acids. The germline CDR1 and CDR2 sequences are MNHEY and SMNVEV (reference sequence). Trimming took 3 bases from V and 10 from J, leaving 7 bases between them. The chain's CDR3 is CASSFPSSPLHF. The CDR3 DNA reads as TGTGCCAGCAGTTTTCCTAGCTCACCCCTCCACTTT.

The rearrangement uses TRBV27 and TRBJ1-2, with unresolved D. The germline V gene has CDR1 MNHEY and CDR2 SMNVEV (reference sequence). V was shortened by 0 bases and J by 7 bases, with 12 bases between the two germline ends. The CDR3 length is 14 residues. The DNA of the CDR3 is TGTGCCAGCAGTTTATCGTCCGGGTCGGGTGGCTACACCTTC. Translation: CASSLSSGSGGYTF.

This chain links TRBV28 with TRBJ2-7, with D possibly matching TRBD2 (7 bases). Germline lookup yields CDR1 MDHEN and CDR2 SYDVKM. This CDR3 is 13 amino acids long. Trimming removed 5 bases from V and 5 bases from J, with 13 bases in between. DNA for the CDR3: TGTGCCAGCAGTAGAGGGGGGGGGAACGAGCAGTACTTC. Its protein is CASSRGGGNEQYF.

The gene calls are TRBV4-3 and TRBJ1-1; D unclear. From germline, CDR1 is LGHNA and CDR2 YSLEER. This CDR3 comprises 13 residues. The V gene lost 4 bases and the J gene lost 3 bases, with 9 bases spanning the gap. CDR3 sequence: CASSPRADTEAFF. The CDR3 nucleotides are TGCGCCAGCAGCCCCCGCGCTGACACTGAAGCTTTCTTT.

The rearrangement joins TRBV6-6 to TRBJ2-7; 8 bases map to TRBD1. Germline CDR1 and CDR2: MNHNY and SVGAGI (reference sequence). The CDR3 spans 12 residues. With V trimmed by 5 bases and J by 12 bases, 9 bases remained unmatched. CDR3 DNA: TGTGCCAGCAGTGATCAAGACAGGGGCTGGTACTTC. Amino acid sequence: CASSDQDRGWYF.

This chain links TRBV5-6 with TRBJ2-1, with 10 bases aligning to TRBD1. With 4 bases clipped from V and 0 bases from J, the junction kept 7 bases outside the gene matches. Germline CDR1 SGHDT, CDR2 YYEEEE. This CDR3 is built from 17 residues. DNA of the CDR3: TGTGCCAGCAGCGAGACAGGGGGCCCTAGCTCCTACAATGAGCAGTTCTTC. Protein sequence: CASSETGGPSSYNEQFF.

There are a few counts of this clone. The chain recombines TRBV12-3 or TRBV12-4 with TRBJ1-2, with 7 bases identical to TRBD1. The CDR3 length is 11 residues. The junction had 4 bases not matched to a gene; V was cut back by 11 bases and J by 4 bases. The CDR3 bases are TGTGCCGTCCGACAGGGCTATGGCTACACCTTC. It translates to CAVRQGYGYTF.

The chain combines TRBV12-5 with TRBJ2-1, with TRBD1 matching over 9 bases. Losses at the gene ends were 5 bases for V and 12 bases for J; bases not matched to a gene: 26. Germline CDR1 and CDR2: LGHNT and FRNRAP. This CDR3 has 19 residues. CDR3 residues: CASGILSLQDRGDGEVQFF. The DNA of the CDR3 is TGTGCTAGTGGTATCCTTTCCCTCCAGGACAGGGGAGATGGGGAGGTGCAGTTCTTC.

The rearrangement joins TRBV29-1 to TRBJ2-7; D gene uncertain. This CDR3 spans 13 amino acids. V was trimmed by 3 bases and J by 2 bases, leaving 11 bases between them. CDR1 SQVTM and CDR2 ANQGSEA come from the germline V gene. CDR3 nucleotides: TGCAGCGTTGACGGCCAGGATCCCTACGAGCAGTACTTC. Its translation is CSVDGQDPYEQYF.

V gene TRBV15 combines with J gene TRBJ1-5; TRBD1 agrees at 12 bases. J was trimmed by 9 bases and V by 8 bases; bases with no gene match: 20. The CDR3 contains 18 residues. Germline loops: CDR1 LNHNV, CDR2 YYDKDF (reference sequence). The CDR3 loop reads CATASLAGDRGRGRPQHF. CDR3 sequence (DNA): TGTGCCACCGCCTCCTTAGCAGGGGACAGGGGGCGAGGAAGGCCCCAGCATTTT.

The V call is TRBV7-2, the J call TRBJ2-3; D is unresolved. The V end was cut by 3 bases, the J end by 1 base, with 5 bases between. The CDR3 has 13 residues. Germline CDR1 SGHTA, CDR2 FQGNSA. CDR3 DNA: TGTGCCAGCAGCTTCTTCGGCACAGATACGCAGTATTTT. Translated, it gives CASSFFGTDTQYF.

The V call is TRBV6-5, the J call TRBJ1-6, with D hard to call. The length of the CDR3 is 13 residues. Looked up from germline, CDR1 is MNHEY and CDR2 is SVGAGI. The V end was cut by 0 bases, the J end by 9 bases, with 6 bases between. CDR3 DNA sequence: TGTGCCAGCAGTTACTCGATCGGTTCACCCCTCCACTTT. It specifies CASSYSIGSPLHF.

This rearrangement joins TRBV7-7 to TRBJ2-5, with TRBD1 as a possible D gene (5 bases). With 0 bases removed from V and 0 bases from J, the gap between germline ends came to 11 bases. Germline-derived CDR1 and CDR2 are SSHAT and FNYEAQ (reference sequence). The CDR3 has 16 amino acids. The CDR3 here is CASSLAQGRNQETQYF. The DNA for the CDR3 is TGTGCCAGCAGCTTAGCGCAGGGCAGGAACCAAGAGACCCAGTACTTC.

This clone came up once. The chain joins TRBV3-1 (or the pseudogene TRBV3-2) to TRBJ2-7; TRBD1 matches at 8 bases. V dropped 4 bases and J dropped 2; count of bases not matched to a gene: 10. In germline, CDR1 is LGHDT, CDR2 YNNKEL (reference sequence). The CDR3 loop spans 16 amino acids. CDR3 sequence reads: CASSPGAGTGPYEQYF. In nucleotides, the CDR3 is TGTGCCAGCAGCCCGGGGGCCGGGACAGGCCCCTACGAGCAGTACTTC.

This chain uses TRBV13 with TRBJ2-3; D may be TRBD2 (7 bases). Germline V gene sequence: CDR1 PRHDT, CDR2 FYEKMQ (reference sequence). The CDR3 has 15 residues. V lost 3 bases to trimming and J lost 0 bases, with 10 bases between them. Here the CDR3 reads CASSFGGRSTDTQYF. As DNA, the CDR3 is TGTGCCAGCAGCTTCGGGGGGCGGAGCACAGATACGCAGTATTTT.

This clone was counted between two and nine times. The genes are TRBV2 and TRBJ1-2; 7 bases align to TRBD1. V lost 6 bases and J lost 6; bases outside the gene matches: 10. Germline CDR1 and CDR2: SNHLY and FYNNEI. This CDR3 is 14 amino acids long. Here the CDR3 reads CASRDREPEDGYTF. In DNA form, the CDR3 reads TGTGCCAGCAGAGACAGGGAGCCCGAGGATGGCTACACCTTC.

This clone was detected only once. The chain recombines TRBV5-1 with TRBJ2-5; 13 nucleotides align to TRBD2. The CDR3 has 17 residues. Germline V CDR1 and CDR2: SGHRS, YFSETQ. V lost 3 bases, J lost 4 bases, and 9 bases stayed unmatched. This CDR3 is CASSSPTSGGAIETQYF. CDR3 bases: TGCGCCAGCAGCTCCCCCACTAGCGGGGGGGCCATAGAGACCCAGTACTTC.

The CDR3 nucleotides are TGTGCCAGTAGTATAGATCTACTAGCGGGGGGGCCAGGGCAAGAGACCCAGTACTTC. Translating it yields CASSIDLLAGGPGQETQYF. The rearrangement uses TRBV19 and TRBJ2-5; 13 positions match TRBD2. This CDR3 contains 19 residues. The germline CDR1 and CDR2 sequences are LNHDA and SQIVND (reference sequence). Unmatched junction bases numbered 9, after V lost 0 bases and J lost 2 bases.

The genes are TRBV11-3 and TRBJ2-1; the D gene is possibly TRBD1 (5 bases). The V end lost 6 bases, the J end lost 7 bases, and 19 bases lay between the germline ends. This CDR3 spans 15 amino acids. The germline CDR1 and CDR2 sequences are SGHNT and YENEEA. This CDR3 is CASSPRSGKENEQFF. The CDR3 nucleotides are TGTGCCAGCAGTCCCCGGTCAGGGAAGGAGAATGAGCAGTTCTTC.

The gene calls are TRBV28 and TRBJ1-3; 8 bases fit TRBD1. This CDR3 is built from 16 residues. Germline-derived CDR1 and CDR2 are MDHEN and SYDVKM. The J segment lost 3 bases and the V segment lost 6 bases, leaving 10 bases of the junction unmatched. The CDR3 spells CASSNLQGGNGNTIYF. The CDR3 DNA is TGTGCCAGCAGCAACTTACAGGGGGGGAATGGAAACACCATATATTTT.

The gene calls are TRBV3-1 (or the pseudogene TRBV3-2) and TRBJ2-1; 8 nucleotides line up with TRBD2. The CDR3 is 15 amino acids. Germline assignment: CDR1 LGHDT and CDR2 YNNKEL (reference sequence). J gave up 5 bases and V 1 base, and 4 bases lay outside the gene matches. The CDR3 is CASSQGAGVDNEQFF. In DNA, the CDR3 is TGTGCCAGCAGCCAAGGAGCGGGGGTGGACAATGAGCAGTTCTTC.

This chain connects TRBV7-8 to TRBJ2-7, with unresolved D. Germline V gives CDR1 SGHVS, CDR2 FQNEAQ. This CDR3 is 12 amino acids long. V was clipped by 6 bases and J by 6 bases, with 12 bases between them. CDR3 protein: CASSRPPLEQYF. As DNA, the CDR3 is TGTGCCAGCAGTCGTCCTCCCCTCGAGCAGTACTTC.

Comment on this clone: The junction departs from germline at one end; a sequencing error may be responsible. The chain is built from TRBV5-1 and TRBJ2-1; 10 positions match TRBD1. From germline, CDR1 is SGHRS and CDR2 YFSETQ. The CDR3 has 16 residues. The CDR3 DNA is TGCGCCAGCGGCTTAGGACAGGGGGTATTATACAATGAGCAGTTCTTC. It specifies CASGLGQGVLYNEQFF.

The chain is built from TRBV18 and TRBJ1-3, with D perhaps matching TRBD1 (5 bases). V was pared by 2 bases and J by 4 bases, with 12 bases between. Germline CDR1 is KGHSH and CDR2 is LQKENI. This CDR3 contains 15 residues. The CDR3 nucleotides are TGTGCCAGCTCACCAGGGGCGCTCACCGGAAACACCATATATTTT. It translates to CASSPGALTGNTIYF.

V is TRBV28 and J is TRBJ2-7, with D possibly matching TRBD1 (6 bases). Germline lookup yields CDR1 MDHEN and CDR2 SYDVKM. The CDR3 is 13 residues long. Trimming removed 2 bases from V and 6 bases from J, with 11 bases in between. The CDR3 spells CASSLGQTGEQYF. In DNA form, the CDR3 reads TGTGCCAGCAGTTTAGGACAGACCGGCGAGCAGTACTTC. The full variable domain, in which reference TRBV28 and TRBJ2-7 provide the parts outside the CDR3, is DVKVTQSSRYLVKRTGEKVFLECVQDMDHENMFWYRQDPGLGLRLIYFSYDVKMKEKGDIPEGYSVSREKKERFSLILESASTNQTSMYLCASSLGQTGEQYFGPGTRLTVT.

V gene TRBV2 combines with J gene TRBJ2-7; 7 bases are a match to TRBD1. There are 18 residues in the CDR3. V dropped 7 bases and J dropped 2; count of bases not matched to a gene: 20. Germline loops: CDR1 SNHLY, CDR2 FYNNEI. The CDR3 nucleotides are TGTGCCAGCACCCTAGGGGGCAGGGTTAGAGTAAGGACCTACGAGCAGTACTTC. It specifies CASTLGGRVRVRTYEQYF. The full variable domain, with the rest looked up from reference TRBV2 and TRBJ2-7, is EPEVTQTPSHQVTQMGQEVILRCVPISNHLYFYWYRQILGQKVEFLVSFYNNEISEKSEIFDDQFSVERPDGSNFTLKIRSTKLEDSAMYFCASTLGGRVRVRTYEQYFGPGTRLTVT.

The chain recombines TRBV27 with TRBJ2-1; tentative D call: TRBD1 (6 bases). Trimming stripped 5 bases from V and 0 bases from J, with 8 bases between. Germline CDR1 is MNHEY and CDR2 is SMNVEV (reference sequence). There are 14 residues in the CDR3. The CDR3 DNA is TGTGCCAGCAGTAAACAGGGCTCCTACAATGAGCAGTTCTTC. Its translation: CASSKQGSYNEQFF.

The chain couples TRBV29-1 to TRBJ2-7; 7 bases align to TRBD1. Per germline, CDR1 SQVTM and CDR2 ANQGSEA. This CDR3 contains 15 residues. V lost 0 bases to trimming and J lost 0 bases; unmatched junction nucleotides: 5. CDR3 DNA sequence: TGCAGCGTTGAAGATCCGGGACAGTACTCCTACGAGCAGTACTTC. Translated, it gives CSVEDPGQYSYEQYF.

J is TRBJ1-2 and V is TRBV19; D is possibly TRBD1 (6 bases). CDR1 and CDR2 from the germline V gene are LNHDA and SQIVND (reference sequence). This CDR3 contains 14 residues. Trimming removed 3 bases from V and 4 bases from J, with 12 bases in between. CDR3 DNA: TGTGCCAGTAGTATCCGAGGGGGAACCTATGGCTACACCTTC. It specifies CASSIRGGTYGYTF. Using reference TRBV19 and TRBJ1-2 for the parts outside the CDR3, the full variable domain is DGGITQSPKYLFRKEGQNVTLSCEQNLNHDAMYWYRQDPGQGLRLIYYSQIVNDFQKGDIAEGYSVSREKKESFPLTVTSAQKNPTAFYLCASSIRGGTYGYTFGSGTRLTVV.

On this clone: Within the sample, other DNA sequences also encode this same CDR3. This rearrangement joins TRBV30 to TRBJ1-1, with D perhaps TRBD1 (6 bases). The CDR3 totals 14 residues. CDR1 is GTSNPN, CDR2 SVGIG, per germline (reference sequence). With 0 bases removed from V and 3 bases from J, the gap between germline ends came to 11 bases. CDR3 coding DNA: TGTGCCTGGAGTGTGTCCAGGGGCGACACTGAAGCTTTCTTT. This sequence encodes CAWSVSRGDTEAFF.